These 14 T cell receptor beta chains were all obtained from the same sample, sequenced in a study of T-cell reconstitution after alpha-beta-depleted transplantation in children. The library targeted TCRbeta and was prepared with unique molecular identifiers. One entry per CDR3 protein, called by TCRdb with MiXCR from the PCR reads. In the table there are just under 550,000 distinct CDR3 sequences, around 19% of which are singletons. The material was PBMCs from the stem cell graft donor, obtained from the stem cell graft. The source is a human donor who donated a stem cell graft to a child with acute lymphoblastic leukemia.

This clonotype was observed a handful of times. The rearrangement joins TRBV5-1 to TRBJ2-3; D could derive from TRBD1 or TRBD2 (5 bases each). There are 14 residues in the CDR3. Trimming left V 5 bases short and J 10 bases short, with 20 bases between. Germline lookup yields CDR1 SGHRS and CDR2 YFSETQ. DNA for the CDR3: TGCGCCAGCAGACAACACCCGGGGCTCCAAGCGCAGTATTTT. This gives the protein CASRQHPGLQAQYF.

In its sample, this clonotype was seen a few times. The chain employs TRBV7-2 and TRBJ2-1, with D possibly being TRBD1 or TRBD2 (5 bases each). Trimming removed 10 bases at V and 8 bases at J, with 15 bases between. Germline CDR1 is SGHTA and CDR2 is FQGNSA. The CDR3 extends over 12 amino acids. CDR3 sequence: CAITDLGDEQFF. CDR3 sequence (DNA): TGTGCCATTACGGACTTGGGGGATGAGCAGTTCTTC.

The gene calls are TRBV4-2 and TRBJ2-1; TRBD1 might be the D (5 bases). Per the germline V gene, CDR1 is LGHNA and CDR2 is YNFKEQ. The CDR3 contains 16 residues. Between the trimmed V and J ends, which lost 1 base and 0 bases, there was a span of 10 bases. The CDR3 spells CASSQVGAGSYNEQFF. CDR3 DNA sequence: TGTGCCAGCAGCCAAGTTGGGGCTGGCTCCTACAATGAGCAGTTCTTC.

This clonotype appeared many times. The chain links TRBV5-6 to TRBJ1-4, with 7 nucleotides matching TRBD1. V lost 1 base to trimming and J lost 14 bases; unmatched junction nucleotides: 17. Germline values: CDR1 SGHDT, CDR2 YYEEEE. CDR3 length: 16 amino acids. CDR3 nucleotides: TGTGCCAGCAGCTTGTCTGGTTGGGACAGATTGACTGGGCTGTTTTTT. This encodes CASSLSGWDRLTGLFF.

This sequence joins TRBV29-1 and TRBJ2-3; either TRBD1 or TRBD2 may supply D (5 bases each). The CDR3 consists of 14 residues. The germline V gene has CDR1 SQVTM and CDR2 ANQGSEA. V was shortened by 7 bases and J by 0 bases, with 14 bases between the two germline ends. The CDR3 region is CSAVPGASTDTQYF. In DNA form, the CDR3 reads TGCAGCGCTGTGCCCGGGGCTAGCACAGATACGCAGTATTTT.

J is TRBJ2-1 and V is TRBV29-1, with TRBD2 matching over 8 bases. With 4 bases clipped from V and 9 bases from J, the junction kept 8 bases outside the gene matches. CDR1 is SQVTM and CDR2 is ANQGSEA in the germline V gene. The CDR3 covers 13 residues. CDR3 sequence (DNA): TGCAGCGTTGTTCCGGGGGGGGTAGGTGAGCAGTTCTTC. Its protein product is CSVVPGGVGEQFF.

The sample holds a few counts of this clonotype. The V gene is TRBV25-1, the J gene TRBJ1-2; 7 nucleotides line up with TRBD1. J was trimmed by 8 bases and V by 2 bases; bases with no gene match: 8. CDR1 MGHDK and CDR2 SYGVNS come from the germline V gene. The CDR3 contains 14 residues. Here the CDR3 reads CASSEVLTGTGYTF. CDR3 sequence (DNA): TGTGCCAGCAGTGAAGTCCTGACAGGGACCGGCTACACCTTC.

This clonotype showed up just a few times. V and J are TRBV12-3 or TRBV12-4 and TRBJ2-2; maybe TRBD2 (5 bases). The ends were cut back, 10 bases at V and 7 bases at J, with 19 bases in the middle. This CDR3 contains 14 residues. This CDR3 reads CAMTGWLKNGELFF. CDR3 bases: TGTGCCATGACGGGGTGGCTAAAAAACGGGGAGCTGTTTTTT.

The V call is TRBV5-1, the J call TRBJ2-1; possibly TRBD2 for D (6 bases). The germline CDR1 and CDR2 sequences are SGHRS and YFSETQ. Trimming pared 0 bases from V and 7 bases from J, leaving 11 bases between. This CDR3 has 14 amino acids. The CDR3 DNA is TGCGCCAGCAGCTTGGGCTCTAGCGCAAATGAGCAGTTCTTC. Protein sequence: CASSLGSSANEQFF.

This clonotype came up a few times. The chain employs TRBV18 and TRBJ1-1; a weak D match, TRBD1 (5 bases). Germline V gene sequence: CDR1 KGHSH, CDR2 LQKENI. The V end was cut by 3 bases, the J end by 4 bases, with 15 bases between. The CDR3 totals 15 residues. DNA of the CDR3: TGTGCCAGCTCACCCGGGCAGGGTTTACGCACTGAAGCTTTCTTT. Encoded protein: CASSPGQGLRTEAFF.

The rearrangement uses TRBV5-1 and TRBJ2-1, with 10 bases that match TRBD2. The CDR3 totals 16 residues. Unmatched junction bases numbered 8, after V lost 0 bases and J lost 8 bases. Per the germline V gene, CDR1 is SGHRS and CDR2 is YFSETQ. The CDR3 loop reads CASSLEVTSGNHEQFF. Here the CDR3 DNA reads TGCGCCAGCAGCTTGGAGGTTACTAGCGGGAACCATGAGCAGTTCTTC. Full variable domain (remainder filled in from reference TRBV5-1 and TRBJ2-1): KAGVTQTPRYLIKTRGQQVTLSCSPISGHRSVSWYQQTPGQGLQFLFEYFSETQRNKGNFPGRFSGRQFSNSRSEMNVSTLELGDSALYLCASSLEVTSGNHEQFFGPGTRLTVL.

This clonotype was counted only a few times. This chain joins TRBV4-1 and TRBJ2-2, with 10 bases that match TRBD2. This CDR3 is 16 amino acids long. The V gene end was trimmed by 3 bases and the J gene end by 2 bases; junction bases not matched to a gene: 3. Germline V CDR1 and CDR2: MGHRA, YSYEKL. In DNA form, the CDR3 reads TGCGCCAGCAGCCAGAGGACTAGCGGAAACACCGGGGAGCTGTTTTTT. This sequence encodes CASSQRTSGNTGELFF.

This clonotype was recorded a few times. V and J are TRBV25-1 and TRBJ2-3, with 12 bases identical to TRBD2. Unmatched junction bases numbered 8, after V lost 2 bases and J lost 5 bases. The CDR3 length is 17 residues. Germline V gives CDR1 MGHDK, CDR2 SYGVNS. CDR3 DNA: TGTGCCAGCAGTGAAAGACTAGCGGGAGACGTTGAAGATACGCAGTATTTT. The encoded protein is CASSERLAGDVEDTQYF.

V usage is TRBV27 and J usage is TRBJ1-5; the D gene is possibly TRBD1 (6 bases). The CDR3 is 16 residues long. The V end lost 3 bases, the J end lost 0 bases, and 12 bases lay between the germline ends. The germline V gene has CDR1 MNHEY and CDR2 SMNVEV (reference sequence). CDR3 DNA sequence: TGTGCCAGCAGTTTCCGCGGACAGAATAGCAATCAGCCCCAGCATTTT. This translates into CASSFRGQNSNQPQHF.